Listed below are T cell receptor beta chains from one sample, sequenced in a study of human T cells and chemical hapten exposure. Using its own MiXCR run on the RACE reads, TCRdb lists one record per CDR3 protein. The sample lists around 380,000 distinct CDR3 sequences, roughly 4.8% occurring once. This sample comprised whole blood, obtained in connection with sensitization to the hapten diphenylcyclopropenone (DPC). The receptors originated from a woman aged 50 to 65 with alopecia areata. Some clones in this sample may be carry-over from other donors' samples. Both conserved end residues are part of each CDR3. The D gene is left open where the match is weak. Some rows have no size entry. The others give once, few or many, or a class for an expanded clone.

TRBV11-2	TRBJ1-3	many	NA	CASSFLGPGNTIYF	TGTGCCAGCAGCTTCCTTGGTCCTGGAAACACCATATATTTT
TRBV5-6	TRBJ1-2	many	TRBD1	CASSLLGTGAWGYTF	TGTGCCAGCAGCTTGCTTGGGACAGGGGCTTGGGGCTACACCTTC
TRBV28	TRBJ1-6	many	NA	CASSFGYNSPLHF	TGTGCCAGCAGTTTTGGGTATAATTCACCCCTCCACTTT
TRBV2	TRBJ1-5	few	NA	CASSAQENQPQHF	TGTGCCAGCAGTGCTCAGGAAAATCAGCCCCAGCATTTT
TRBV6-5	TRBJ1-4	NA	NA	CASSPIPGVETNEKLFF	TGTGCCAGCAGCCCTATTCCGGGGGTGGAAACTAATGAAAAACTGTTTTTT
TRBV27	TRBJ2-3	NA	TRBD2	CASSSPLSGSGTDTQYF	TGTGCCAGCAGTTCCCCCCTAAGCGGGAGTGGAACAGATACGCAGTATTTT
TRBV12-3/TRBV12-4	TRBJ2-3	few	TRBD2	CASGRAGSTDTQYF	TGTGCCAGCGGGAGGGCGGGGTCCACAGATACGCAGTATTTT
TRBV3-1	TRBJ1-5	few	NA	CASSPGGGRRPQHF	TGTGCCAGCAGCCCCGGCGGAGGGCGTCGGCCCCAGCATTTT
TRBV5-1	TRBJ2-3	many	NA	CASSISGSTDTQYF	TGCGCCAGCAGCATTAGCGGTAGCACAGATACGCAGTATTTT
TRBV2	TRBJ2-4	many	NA	CASSPSTGVWNIQYF	TGTGCCAGCAGTCCTAGTACGGGAGTCTGGAACATTCAGTACTTC
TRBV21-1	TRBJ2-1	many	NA	CASTPSGGTDPYNEQFF	TGTGCCAGCACTCCATCAGGGGGGACGGATCCTTACAATGAGCAGTTCTTC
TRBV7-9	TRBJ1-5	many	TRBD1	CASSPGTGGRQPQHF	TGTGCCAGCAGCCCGGGGACAGGGGGCCGTCAGCCCCAGCATTTT
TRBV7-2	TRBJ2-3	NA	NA	CASSLDAGAGADTQYF	TGTGCCAGCAGCTTAGATGCGGGGGCCGGGGCAGATACGCAGTATTTT
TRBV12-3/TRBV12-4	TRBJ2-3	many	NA	CASASGTDTQYF	TGTGCCAGCGCAAGTGGCACAGATACGCAGTATTTT
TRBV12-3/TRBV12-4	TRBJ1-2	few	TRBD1	CATRTGAHYGYTF	TGTGCCACCCGGACAGGGGCACACTATGGCTACACCTTC
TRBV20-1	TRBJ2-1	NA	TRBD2	CSARDPGGLAGGEYNEQFF	TGCAGTGCTAGAGATCCCGGGGGACTAGCGGGAGGGGAGTACAATGAGCAGTTCTTC
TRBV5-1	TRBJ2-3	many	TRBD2	CASSRLAGDTDTQYF	TGCGCCAGCAGCCGACTAGCGGGAGACACAGATACGCAGTATTTT
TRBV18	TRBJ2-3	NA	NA	CASSPLAVTSTDTQYF	TGTGCCAGCTCACCCTTAGCGGTTACTAGCACAGATACGCAGTATTTT
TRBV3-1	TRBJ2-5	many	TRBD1	CASSQDLSDRVQETQYF	TGTGCCAGCAGCCAAGACCTTAGCGACAGGGTCCAAGAGACCCAGTACTTC
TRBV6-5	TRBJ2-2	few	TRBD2	CASSFGTSVTGELFF	TGTGCCAGCAGTTTCGGGACTAGCGTCACCGGGGAGCTGTTTTTT
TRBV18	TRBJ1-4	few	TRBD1	CASSQTGTARPWSNEKLFF	TGTGCCAGCTCACAGACAGGGACAGCGAGGCCATGGTCTAATGAAAAACTGTTTTTT
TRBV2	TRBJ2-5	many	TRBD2	CAVPAGVRETQYF	TGTGCCGTACCGGCGGGAGTAAGAGAGACCCAGTACTTC
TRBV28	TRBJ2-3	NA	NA	CASSNIPSTDTQYF	TGTGCCAGCAGTAACATCCCTAGCACAGATACGCAGTATTTT
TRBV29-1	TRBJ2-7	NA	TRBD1	CSVEGDWSGTGYEQYF	TGCAGCGTTGAAGGGGATTGGAGTGGGACAGGATACGAGCAGTACTTC
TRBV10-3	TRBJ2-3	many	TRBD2	CAVSGGGTDTQYF	TGTGCCGTAAGCGGGGGGGGCACAGATACGCAGTATTTT
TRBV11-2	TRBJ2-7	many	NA	CASSSLGREEYEQYF	TGTGCCAGCAGCTCTCTGGGCAGGGAGGAGTACGAGCAGTACTTC
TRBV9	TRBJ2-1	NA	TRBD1	CASSSQTGWGNEQFF	TGTGCCAGCAGCTCCCAGACAGGGTGGGGCAATGAGCAGTTCTTC
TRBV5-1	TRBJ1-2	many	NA	CASSLEQGEGYTF	TGCGCCAGCAGCTTGGAACAGGGAGAGGGCTACACCTTC
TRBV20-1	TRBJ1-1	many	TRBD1	CSARDAGTGSMNTEAFF	TGCAGTGCTAGAGACGCTGGGACAGGTAGTATGAACACTGAAGCTTTCTTT
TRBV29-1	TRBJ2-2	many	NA	CSVSGYAGELFF	TGCAGCGTTTCCGGGTACGCCGGGGAGCTGTTTTTT
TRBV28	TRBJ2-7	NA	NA	CASSLIVSRADEQYF	TGTGCCAGCAGTTTAATTGTGTCCCGGGCGGACGAGCAGTACTTC
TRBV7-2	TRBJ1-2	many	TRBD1	CASSWSTGGRDYGYTF	TGTGCCAGCAGCTGGTCAACAGGGGGGAGAGACTATGGCTACACCTTC
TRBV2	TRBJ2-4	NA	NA	CAGSDLDRLNIQYF	TGTGCCGGCAGTGACTTGGACAGATTAAACATTCAGTACTTC
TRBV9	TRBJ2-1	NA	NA	CASSAGGGGEYNEQFF	TGTGCCAGCAGCGCTGGTGGCGGGGGCGAATACAATGAGCAGTTCTTC
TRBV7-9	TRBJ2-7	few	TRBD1	CASSSGVGTVNPYEQYF	TGTGCCAGCAGCTCAGGGGTAGGGACAGTCAATCCCTACGAGCAGTACTTC
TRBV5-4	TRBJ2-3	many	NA	CASRSTSTDTQYF	TGTGCCAGCAGGTCTACTAGCACAGATACGCAGTATTTT
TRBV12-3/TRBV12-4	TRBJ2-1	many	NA	CASSFFGSRNEQFF	TGTGCCAGCAGTTTTTTTGGCTCTCGCAATGAGCAGTTCTTC
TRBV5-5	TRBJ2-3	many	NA	CASRLTPGTDTQYF	TGTGCCAGCAGGCTGACACCGGGGACAGATACGCAGTATTTT
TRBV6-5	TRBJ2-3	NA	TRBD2	CASKGLAGANTQYF	TGTGCCAGCAAGGGATTAGCGGGGGCCAATACGCAGTATTTT
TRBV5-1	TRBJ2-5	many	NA	CASSRDGGRDQYF	TGCGCCAGCAGCCGGGACGGCGGACGGGACCAGTACTTC
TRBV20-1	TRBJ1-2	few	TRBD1	CSAGRQGSYGYTF	TGCAGTGCTGGACGACAGGGATCGTATGGCTACACCTTC
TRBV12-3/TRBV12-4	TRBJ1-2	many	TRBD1	CASSPDRGLGYGYTF	TGTGCCAGCAGCCCCGACAGGGGGCTTGGGTATGGCTACACCTTC
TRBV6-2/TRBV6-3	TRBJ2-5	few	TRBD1	CASSSDRGQETQYF	TGTGCCAGCAGTTCGGACAGGGGACAAGAGACCCAGTACTTC
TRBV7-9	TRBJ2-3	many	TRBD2	CASSSWTSGDEPDTQYF	TGTGCCAGCAGCTCCTGGACTAGCGGGGATGAACCAGATACGCAGTATTTT
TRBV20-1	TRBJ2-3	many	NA	CSAPRGVTDTQYF	TGCAGTGCTCCACGAGGGGTAACAGATACGCAGTATTTT
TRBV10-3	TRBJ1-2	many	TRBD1	CAIYGGGVGYTF	TGTGCCATTTACGGAGGGGGCGTTGGCTACACCTTC
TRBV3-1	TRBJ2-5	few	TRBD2	CASSLGTSGAETQYF	TGTGCCAGTTCCCTCGGGACTAGCGGGGCTGAGACCCAGTACTTC
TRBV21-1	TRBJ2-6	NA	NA	CASSKFRSRRTEANVLTF	TGTGCCAGCAGCAAATTTCGGTCCCGGAGGACTGAGGCCAACGTCCTGACTTTC
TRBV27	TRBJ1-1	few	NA	CASSLGEQDEAFF	TGTGCCAGCAGTTTAGGGGAGCAGGATGAAGCTTTCTTT
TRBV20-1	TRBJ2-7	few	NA	CSARGGSTYEQYF	TGCAGTGCTAGGGGCGGTTCTACCTACGAGCAGTACTTC
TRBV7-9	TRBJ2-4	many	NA	CASSLRAGNIQYF	TGTGCCAGCAGCTTAAGGGCCGGAAACATTCAGTACTTC
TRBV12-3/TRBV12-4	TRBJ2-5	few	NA	CASSRRDPETQYF	TGTGCCAGCAGCCGCCGGGACCCCGAGACCCAGTACTTC
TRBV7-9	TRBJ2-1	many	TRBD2	CASSLGLAGGGLIVF	TGTGCCAGCAGCTTGGGACTAGCGGGAGGTGGCTTGATCGTCTTC
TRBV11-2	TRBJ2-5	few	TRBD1	CASSQIKRDSQETQYF	TGTGCCAGCAGCCAGATTAAACGGGACAGCCAAGAGACCCAGTACTTC
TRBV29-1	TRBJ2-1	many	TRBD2	CSVAGGEVNEQFF	TGCAGCGTTGCGGGAGGGGAAGTCAATGAGCAGTTCTTC
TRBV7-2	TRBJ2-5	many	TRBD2	CASSFEGRGEETQYF	TGTGCCAGCAGCTTCGAGGGGAGGGGTGAAGAGACCCAGTACTTC
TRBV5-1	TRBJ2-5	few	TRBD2	CASSPPGLAGVEETQYF	TGCGCCAGCAGCCCTCCGGGACTAGCGGGAGTGGAAGAGACCCAGTACTTC
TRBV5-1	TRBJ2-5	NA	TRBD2	CASSLGTSGGQETQYF	TGCGCCAGCAGCTTGGGGACTAGCGGGGGCCAAGAGACCCAGTACTTC
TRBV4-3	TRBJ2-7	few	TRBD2	CASPFWRGRAYEQYF	TGCGCCAGCCCCTTTTGGCGCGGGAGGGCATACGAGCAGTACTTC
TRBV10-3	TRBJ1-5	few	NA	CAISDSVGNQPQHF	TGTGCCATCAGTGATAGCGTAGGCAATCAGCCCCAGCATTTT